The sequence of this T cell receptor beta chain was determined in a study of somatic mutations in cytotoxic T cells in rheumatoid arthritis. The study, taken as a whole, reports: Unknown were the antigen targets of the expanded CD8+ clones.

To note about this clone: The target antigen is unknown.

Germline V lookup: CDR1 SGDLS, CDR2 YYNGEE. Trimming at V came to 0 bases and at J to 5 bases, leaving 6 bases not matched to a gene. The CDR3 loop spans 15 amino acids. Only in-frame clones appear in the TCRdb table, and some are missing; sequencing was by immunoSEQ multiplex PCR. The table lists roughly 9,800 clones, 65% to 85% of them singletons. This clonotype was obtained from an adult with rheumatoid arthritis. The specimen sequenced was CD8+ T cells sorted from blood. The J gene is TRBJ2-3, the V gene TRBV9; TRBD1 matches 7 bases. The CDR3 spells CASSVASGGGDTQYF. Here the CDR3 DNA reads TGTGCCAGCAGCGTAGCCTCAGGGGGTGGAGATACGCAGTATTTT.